One and the same sample provided the 29 T cell receptor beta chains below, sequenced in a study of T cell repertoires in cytomegalovirus infection. Antigens for these TCRs are unknown. TCRdb reprocessed the reads via MiXCR and lists one record per CDR3 protein. The top ten hold 15% to 20% of the sample, which has around 310,000 distinct CDR3 sequences, about 28% seen once. The sequenced sample was cultured PBMCs, obtained from culture after CMV antigen stimulation. These receptors were collected from a human donor in good health (CMV status not recorded). Some clones in this sample may be carry-over from other donors' samples.

J is TRBJ1-6 and V is TRBV14; D might be TRBD1 (5 bases). The length of the CDR3 is 17 residues. Germline values: CDR1 SGHDN, CDR2 FVKESK. The germline V and J ends were trimmed by 0 bases and 10 bases, with 19 bases remaining between them. CDR3 region: CASSQESDIRRDSPLHF. CDR3 in DNA: TGTGCCAGCAGCCAAGAAAGCGACATTCGAAGGGACTCACCCCTCCACTTT.

This clonotype has a handful of counts. The gene calls are TRBV5-4 and TRBJ2-1; TRBD1 matches 11 bases. CDR3 length: 16 amino acids. V was clipped by 5 bases and J by 7 bases; unmatched bases: 11. Per the germline V gene, CDR1 is SGHNT and CDR2 is YYREEE (reference sequence). CDR3 protein: CASSSGTGGKRNEQFF. In DNA, the CDR3 is TGTGCCAGCAGTTCCGGGACAGGGGGTAAAAGGAATGAGCAGTTCTTC.

This clonotype was detected only a few times. The genes are TRBV12-3 or TRBV12-4 and TRBJ1-2, with TRBD1 identical over 9 bases. This CDR3 region has 15 residues. Germline trimming cut 1 base from V and 8 bases from J; bases unmatched to any gene: 8. The CDR3 bases are TGTGCCAGCAGTTTAGAGACAGGGGACAGGGCCGGCTACACCTTC. Translating gives CASSLETGDRAGYTF.

This clonotype showed up just a few times. The rearrangement links TRBV12-3 or TRBV12-4 to TRBJ1-1, with D unclear. This CDR3 comprises 14 residues. Trimming left V 4 bases short and J 1 base short, with 10 bases between. The CDR3 protein is CASSSRLRNTEAFF. As DNA, the CDR3 is TGTGCCAGCAGTTCGCGTCTCAGGAACACTGAAGCTTTCTTT.

This clonotype has a handful of counts. The gene calls are TRBV10-3 and TRBJ1-5; 7 nucleotides align to TRBD1. The germline V gene has CDR1 ENHRY and CDR2 SYGVKD. V shed 0 bases, J shed 3 bases, and the junction held 5 bases outside the gene matches. The CDR3 length is 16 residues. CDR3 sequence reads: CAISESKGANNQPQHF. CDR3 bases: TGTGCCATCAGTGAGTCAAAGGGGGCTAACAATCAGCCCCAGCATTTT.

The chain carries TRBV4-1 and TRBJ2-4; D is possibly TRBD2 (6 bases). CDR1 MGHRA and CDR2 YSYEKL come from the germline V gene. The CDR3 totals 17 residues. The V and J ends lost 0 bases and 5 bases respectively, with 17 bases between them. The CDR3 loop reads CASSQDPPTSIQNIQYF. Here the CDR3 DNA reads TGCGCCAGCAGCCAAGATCCCCCGACTAGTATCCAAAACATTCAGTACTTC.

This clonotype was seen a few times. V is TRBV7-8 and J is TRBJ1-2, with 10 bases identical to TRBD1. Germline loops: CDR1 SGHVS, CDR2 FQNEAQ. Trimming cost V 5 bases and J 3 bases; bases outside gene matches: 9. The CDR3 is 16 amino acids. CDR3 amino acids: CASSETGGWSDYGYTF. The CDR3 region has the DNA TGTGCCAGCAGCGAGACAGGGGGCTGGAGTGACTATGGCTACACCTTC.

The chain combines TRBV3-1 with TRBJ2-5; maybe TRBD2 (6 bases). The CDR3 contains 14 residues. Germline CDR1 reads LGHDT; CDR2 reads YNNKEL (reference sequence). V was pared by 2 bases and J by 4 bases, with 11 bases between. The CDR3 sequence: CASSQRGFGETQYF. CDR3 coding DNA: TGTGCCAGCAGCCAACGGGGGTTCGGAGAGACCCAGTACTTC.

This clonotype appeared a few times. The chain has TRBV9 and TRBJ1-1, with TRBD1 as a possible D gene (5 bases). Trimming took 2 bases from V and 4 from J, leaving 9 bases between them. The CDR3 extends over 13 amino acids. Germline V gives CDR1 SGDLS, CDR2 YYNGEE. The CDR3: CASSVSGGTEAFF. Here the CDR3 DNA reads TGTGCCAGCAGCGTGTCGGGGGGCACTGAAGCTTTCTTT.

The chain couples TRBV20-1 to TRBJ2-3, with 7 bases identical to TRBD2. Germline V lookup: CDR1 DFQATT, CDR2 SNEGSKA (reference sequence). CDR3 length: 14 residues. V shed 3 bases and J 4 bases; nucleotides not matched to a gene: 7. The CDR3 is CSASPGGIPDTQYF. The CDR3 DNA reads TGCAGTGCTAGCCCGGGAGGTATCCCAGATACGCAGTATTTT.

The chain recombines TRBV7-6 with TRBJ1-5; the D gene is possibly TRBD1 (5 bases). Germline assignment: CDR1 SGHVS and CDR2 FNYEAQ. Trimming cost V 1 base and J 3 bases, with 13 bases left between them. The CDR3 is made up of 16 amino acids. The CDR3 nucleotides read TGTGCCAGCAGCTTAGGGGGCGGTCTGATCAATCAGCCCCAGCATTTT. Amino acid sequence: CASSLGGGLINQPQHF.

The gene calls are TRBV11-2 and TRBJ1-2; D gene uncertain. Germline values: CDR1 SGHAT, CDR2 FQNNGV. The CDR3 is 14 amino acids. V was clipped by 2 bases and J by 1 base, with 8 bases between them. The CDR3 sequence is CASSLYNSNYGYTF. CDR3 nucleotides: TGTGCCAGCAGCTTATATAACAGTAACTATGGCTACACCTTC.

This clonotype was detected ten times or more. The chain carries TRBV7-6 and TRBJ1-1; D remains ambiguous. The CDR3 loop spans 13 amino acids. Germline loops: CDR1 SGHVS, CDR2 FNYEAQ. V dropped 5 bases and J dropped 0 bases, with 7 bases sitting between them. The CDR3 coding sequence is TGTGCCAGCAGCCGAGACCTGAACACTGAAGCTTTCTTT. It specifies CASSRDLNTEAFF.

This clonotype has ten or more counts. CDR3 residues: CASSLGAGTSYEQYF. As DNA, the CDR3 is TGTGCCAGCAGCTTAGGGGCAGGGACCTCCTACGAGCAGTACTTC. J is TRBJ2-7 and V is TRBV7-2; the D call may be TRBD1 or TRBD2 (5 bases each). The germline V gene encodes CDR1 SGHTA and CDR2 FQGNSA. The V and J ends lost 1 base and 0 bases respectively, with 10 bases between them. The CDR3 spans 15 residues. The complete variable domain, with remaining parts taken from reference TRBV7-2 and TRBJ2-7, reads GAGVSQSPSNKVTEKGKDVELRCDPISGHTALYWYRQSLGQGLEFLIYFQGNSAPDKSGLPSDRFSAERTGGSVSTLTIQRTQQEDSAVYLCASSLGAGTSYEQYFGPGTRLTVT.

The rearrangement joins TRBV5-1 to TRBJ1-5; the match to TRBD1 covers 7 bases. Looked up from germline, CDR1 is SGHRS and CDR2 is YFSETQ. J gave up 2 bases and V 1 base, and 3 bases lay outside the gene matches. The CDR3 spans 15 residues. CDR3 nucleotides: TGCGCCAGCAGCTTGACAGGGGAGGGCAATCAGCCCCAGCATTTT. Its translation: CASSLTGEGNQPQHF.

This clonotype was observed many times. The chain carries TRBV7-2 and TRBJ2-4; the match to TRBD1 covers 9 bases. The CDR3 extends over 12 amino acids. After removal of 6 bases from V and 7 bases from J, the junction contained 1 base not matched to a gene. CDR1 SGHTA and CDR2 FQGNSA come from the germline V gene. The CDR3 sequence is CASRDRGNIQYF. Written as DNA, the CDR3 is TGTGCCAGCAGGGACAGGGGCAACATTCAGTACTTC.

The chain combines TRBV6-1 with TRBJ2-7, with a weak D call TRBD2 (6 bases). Trimming removed 7 bases at V and 3 bases at J, with 13 bases between. Germline V gene lookup returns CDR1 MNHNS and CDR2 SASEGT. The CDR3 runs to 13 residues. The DNA of the CDR3 is TGTGCCAGCACCAAGGGACTCTTCTACGAGCAGTACTTC. Its protein product is CASTKGLFYEQYF.

The V gene is TRBV19, the J gene TRBJ2-7, with TRBD1 as a possible D gene (6 bases). There are 14 residues in the CDR3. Between the trimmed V and J ends, which lost 5 bases and 3 bases, there was a span of 14 bases. From germline, CDR1 is LNHDA and CDR2 SQIVND (reference sequence). This chain's CDR3 is CASSPSTGRYEQYF. CDR3 nucleotides: TGTGCCAGTAGTCCGTCGACAGGACGCTACGAGCAGTACTTC.

This clonotype has more than one count but fewer than ten. The CDR3 region has the DNA TGTGCCAGCAGCTTGGGACACTCCTACGAGCAGTACTTC. This sequence encodes CASSLGHSYEQYF. V is TRBV5-5 and J is TRBJ2-7; D is unclear. The CDR3 sequence is 13 residues long. Germline values: CDR1 SGHKS, CDR2 YYEKEE (reference sequence). Deletions cut 0 bases from V and 0 bases from J, with 4 bases between. The variable domain in full, completed from reference TRBV5-5 and TRBJ2-7, reads DAGVTQSPTHLIKTRGQQVTLRCSPISGHKSVSWYQQVLGQGPQFIFQYYEKEERGRGNFPDRFSARQFPNYSSELNVNALLLGDSALYLCASSLGHSYEQYFGPGTRLTVT.

This clonotype came up once. The chain is built from TRBV11-2 and TRBJ2-3; TRBD2 matches 10 bases. V was clipped by 1 base and J by 7 bases; unmatched bases: 8. This CDR3 has 16 residues. Germline V gene sequence: CDR1 SGHAT, CDR2 FQNNGV. The CDR3 DNA reads as TGTGCCAGCAGCTTAGCGCTAGCGGGGGCCCTTAATACGCAGTATTTT. The encoded protein is CASSLALAGALNTQYF.

The chain links TRBV6-1 to TRBJ2-2, with 9 bases matching TRBD1. J was trimmed by 7 bases and V by 3 bases; bases with no gene match: 9. Germline CDR1 is MNHNS and CDR2 is SASEGT. The CDR3 covers 16 residues. The CDR3 DNA reads TGTGCCAGCAGTGACGGGACAGGGCCCTACAGCGGGGAGCTGTTTTTT. Its translation is CASSDGTGPYSGELFF.

This clonotype was recorded a few times. CDR3 region: CASSWAQGFGNTEAFF. The CDR3, as DNA: TGCGCCAGCAGCTGGGCACAGGGATTTGGGAACACTGAAGCTTTCTTT. This sequence joins TRBV5-1 and TRBJ1-1; the D gene is possibly TRBD1 (6 bases). The CDR3 length is 16 residues. Germline loops: CDR1 SGHRS, CDR2 YFSETQ. The V and J ends lost 3 bases and 1 base respectively, with 16 bases between them.

The rearrangement links TRBV20-1 to TRBJ1-6; possible D gene TRBD1, 6 bases. V gave up 5 bases and J gave up 14 bases, with 22 bases separating them. The CDR3 contains 14 residues. Germline CDR1 reads DFQATT; CDR2 reads SNEGSKA (reference sequence). The CDR3 here is CSAFTGYSPGTLHF. The DNA for the CDR3 is TGCAGTGCTTTTACAGGGTATTCCCCAGGGACCCTCCACTTT.

Worth noting for this clonotype: One junction end disagrees with the germline gene, perhaps due to a read error. This chain joins TRBV25-1 and TRBJ2-3; D perhaps matches TRBD1 (5 bases). The germline CDR1 and CDR2 sequences are MGHDK and SYGVNS. There are 14 residues in the CDR3. The CDR3 sequence: CAGSELGQGDTQYF. DNA for the CDR3: TGTGCCGGCAGTGAATTGGGGCAGGGAGATACGCAGTATTTT.

The chain uses TRBV19 and TRBJ1-5; D is undetermined. The germline gives CDR1 LNHDA, CDR2 SQIVND (reference sequence). CDR3 length equals 14 residues. Trimming removed 1 base at V and 7 bases at J, with 11 bases between. CDR3 sequence reads: CASSIGSSDQPQHF. The CDR3 DNA reads TGTGCCAGTAGTATAGGGAGCTCGGACCAGCCCCAGCATTTT.

The chain carries TRBV15 and TRBJ1-5; D gene unclear. The CDR3 is 17 residues long. V was shortened by 1 base and J by 2 bases, with 15 bases between the two germline ends. Per germline, CDR1 LNHNV and CDR2 YYDKDF (reference sequence). CDR3 nucleotides: TGTGCCACCAGCAGAGGCCTAGACTACAGTGGCAATCAGCCCCAGCATTTT. The encoded protein is CATSRGLDYSGNQPQHF.

Within the sample, this clonotype is medium-sized. V and J are TRBV7-2 and TRBJ2-1, with a possible D match to TRBD2 (5 bases). The length of the CDR3 is 12 residues. Germline assignment: CDR1 SGHTA and CDR2 FQGNSA. The V gene lost 5 bases and the J gene lost 8 bases, with 10 bases spanning the gap. CDR3 in DNA: TGTGCCAGCAGCCTAATGGAGGATGAGCAGTTCTTC. Translated, it gives CASSLMEDEQFF.

This rearrangement joins TRBV12-3 or TRBV12-4 to TRBJ2-2, with D possibly matching TRBD2 (6 bases). V dropped 6 bases and J dropped 2 bases, with 10 bases sitting between them. The CDR3 runs to 14 residues. The CDR3 DNA is TGTGCCAGCAGCGGGACTTTTAACACCGGGGAGCTGTTTTTT. Translating gives CASSGTFNTGELFF.

J is TRBJ2-3 and V is TRBV27; 11 bases map to TRBD2. J gave up 6 bases and V 4 bases, and 6 bases lay outside the gene matches. The germline V gene encodes CDR1 MNHEY and CDR2 SMNVEV (reference sequence). The CDR3 has 15 residues. The DNA for the CDR3 is TGTGCCAGCAGTTGGATTAGCGGGGGGGCGGATACGCAGTATTTT. This encodes CASSWISGGADTQYF.